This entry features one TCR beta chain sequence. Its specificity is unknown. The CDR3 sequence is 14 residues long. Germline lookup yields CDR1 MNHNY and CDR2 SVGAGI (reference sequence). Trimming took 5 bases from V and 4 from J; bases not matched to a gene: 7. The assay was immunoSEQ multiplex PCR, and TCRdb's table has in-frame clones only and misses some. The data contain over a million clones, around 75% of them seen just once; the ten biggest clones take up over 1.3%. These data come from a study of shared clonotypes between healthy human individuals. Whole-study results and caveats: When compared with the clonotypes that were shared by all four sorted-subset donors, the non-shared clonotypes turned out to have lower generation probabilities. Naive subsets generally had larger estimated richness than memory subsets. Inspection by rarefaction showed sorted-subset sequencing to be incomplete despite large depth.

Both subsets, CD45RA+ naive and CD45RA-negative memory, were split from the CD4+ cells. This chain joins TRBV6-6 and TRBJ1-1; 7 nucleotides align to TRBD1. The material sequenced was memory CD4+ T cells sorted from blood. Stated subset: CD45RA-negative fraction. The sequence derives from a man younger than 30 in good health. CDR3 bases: TGTGCCAGCAGTAGAGGGGGCTGGAGCACTGAAGCTTTCTTT. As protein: CASSRGGWSTEAFF.